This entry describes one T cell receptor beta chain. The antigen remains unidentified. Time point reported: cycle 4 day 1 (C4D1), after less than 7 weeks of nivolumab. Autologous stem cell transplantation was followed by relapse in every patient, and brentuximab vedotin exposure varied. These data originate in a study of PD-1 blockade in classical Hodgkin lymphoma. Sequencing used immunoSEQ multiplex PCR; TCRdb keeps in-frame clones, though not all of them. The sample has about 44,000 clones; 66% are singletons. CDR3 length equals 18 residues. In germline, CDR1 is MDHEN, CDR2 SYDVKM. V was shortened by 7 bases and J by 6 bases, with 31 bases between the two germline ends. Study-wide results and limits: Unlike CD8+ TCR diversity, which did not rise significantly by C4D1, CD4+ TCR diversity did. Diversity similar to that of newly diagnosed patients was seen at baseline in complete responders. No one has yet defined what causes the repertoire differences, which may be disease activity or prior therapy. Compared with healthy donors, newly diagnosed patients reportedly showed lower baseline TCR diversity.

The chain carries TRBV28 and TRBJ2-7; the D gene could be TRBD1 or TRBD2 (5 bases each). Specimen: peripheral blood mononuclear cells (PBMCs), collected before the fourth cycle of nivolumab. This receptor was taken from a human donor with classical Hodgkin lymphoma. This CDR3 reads CASTPVLGETSASGEQYF. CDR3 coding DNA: TGTGCCAGCACCCCGGTATTGGGGGAAACCTCGGCGAGTGGCGAGCAGTACTTC.